Listed below are T cell receptor beta chains from one sample, sequenced in a study of T cell repertoires in aging, cancer and after chemotherapy. TCRdb used MiXCR to reprocess the multiplex PCR reads, holding one entry per CDR3 protein. The table has about 5,700 distinct CDR3 sequences, approximately 45% seen once. Material for sequencing was blood. The receptors originated from a human donor with a blood cancer. CDR3s include the opening cysteine and the closing phenylalanine or tryptophan. The D gene is left open where the match is weak. Some rows have no size entry. The others give once, few or many, or a class for an expanded clone.

>15|TRBJ2-1|TRBV5-6|TRBD2|NA
TGTGCCAGCACGACTTACGGGACTAACTACAATGAGCAGTTCTTC
CASTTYGTNYNEQFF
>15|TRBJ1-6|TRBV19|TRBD1|few
TGTGCCACCATGAAAACGACAGGGGGTAATTCACCCCTCCACTTT
CATMKTTGGNSPLHF
>16|TRBJ1-6|TRBV6-5|TRBD1|few
TGTGCCAGCAGTAGAGGGGGCAGGGCTAAAAATTCACCCCTCCACTTT
CASSRGGRAKNSPLHF
>12|TRBJ1-3|TRBV5-6|NA|NA
TGTGCCAGCAGCTTGGCGTCAGGGACCATATATTTT
CASSLASGTIYF
>11|TRBJ2-7|TRBV6-2/TRBV6-3|NA|NA
TGTGCCAGCAGTTTCCTAAACGAGCAGTACTTC
CASSFLNEQYF
>16|TRBJ2-2|TRBV10-3|TRBD1|few
TGTGCCATCAGTGAGGCCGGGACAGGGGTTATCGGGGAGCTGTTTTTT
CAISEAGTGVIGELFF
>14|TRBJ1-2|TRBV30|NA|NA
TGTGCCTGGAGTGTACTCCACGGCAATTATGGCTACACCTTC
CAWSVLHGNYGYTF
>15|TRBJ2-1|TRBV18|NA|NA
TGTGCCAGCAGCTTAGTAACAGGGCGATCGAATGAGCAGTTCTTC
CASSLVTGRSNEQFF
>15|TRBJ2-7|TRBV6-1|NA|NA
TGTGCCAGCAGCGGGCAGACAGCATCTTCCTACGAGCAGTACTTC
CASSGQTASSYEQYF
>18|TRBJ1-3|TRBV5-4|NA|few
TGTGCCAGCAGCCCGGGACGGGGATTTGGGAGGTCCGGAAACACCATATATTTT
CASSPGRGFGRSGNTIYF
>14|TRBJ2-2|TRBV19|NA|few
TGTGCCAGTAATGTGGGATCGAACACCGGGGAGCTGTTTTTT
CASNVGSNTGELFF
>14|TRBJ2-5|TRBV7-9|TRBD1|NA
TGTGCCAGCAGCTCTGACAGGGGCAAAGAGACCCAGTACTTC
CASSSDRGKETQYF
>15|TRBJ2-1|TRBV24-1|TRBD2|NA
TGTGCCACCAGTAAGGGACTAGCGGCTGACAATGAGCAGTTCTTC
CATSKGLAADNEQFF
>15|TRBJ2-1|TRBV7-2|NA|few
TGTGCCAGCAGCTTATCGGGGGCAGTCGACAATGAGCAGTTCTTC
CASSLSGAVDNEQFF
>15|TRBJ1-1|TRBV29-1|NA|NA
TGCAGCGTTGAATACTCCACAGGGAGGTCCACTGAAGCTTTCTTT
CSVEYSTGRSTEAFF
>15|TRBJ2-2|TRBV7-6|NA|once
TGTGACAGCAGCTTAGGGGTAGCGAACACCGGGGAGCTGTTTTTT
CDSSLGVANTGELFF
>11|TRBJ2-7|TRBV14|NA|few
TGTGCCAGCAGCCAAGGCTACGAGCAGTACTTC
CASSQGYEQYF
>15|TRBJ2-7|TRBV11-1|NA|few
TGTGCCAGCAGCCGAACAGATGAGAGCTCCTACGAGCAGTACTTC
CASSRTDESSYEQYF
>14|TRBJ2-4|TRBV29-1|TRBD1|NA
TGCAGCGTTGGAGACAGGGCTCAAGTGAACATTCAGTACTTC
CSVGDRAQVNIQYF
>13|TRBJ2-1|TRBV5-6|TRBD2|NA
TGTGCCAGCAGCCCCGGGGGGTACAATGAGCAGTTCTTC
CASSPGGYNEQFF
>13|TRBJ2-2|TRBV6-2/TRBV6-3|NA|NA
TGTGCCAGCAGACCCGTGAACACCGGGGAGCTGTTTTTT
CASRPVNTGELFF
>13|TRBJ2-1|TRBV6-1|NA|NA
TGTGCCAGCAGTTACGAATCCTACAATGAGCAGTTCTTC
CASSYESYNEQFF
>15|TRBJ2-1|TRBV27|NA|NA
TGTGCCAGTAGGGGGCGGGACCCGAGCTACAATGAGCAGTTCTTC
CASRGRDPSYNEQFF
>13|TRBJ2-2|TRBV5-5|NA|NA
TGTGCCAGCAGCGATTGGACATCCGGGGAGCTGTTTTTT
CASSDWTSGELFF
>13|TRBJ1-4|TRBV19|NA|NA
TGTGCCAGTAAAAGGGCAACTAATGAAAAACTGTTTTTT
CASKRATNEKLFF
>16|TRBJ2-1|TRBV30|TRBD2|NA
TGTGCCTGGAGTTACAAGGGCGGGAGGAGTCGCAATGAGCAGTTCTTC
CAWSYKGGRSRNEQFF
>13|TRBJ2-2|TRBV7-6|NA|few
TGTGCCAGCAGCTTTCACGGATCCGGGGAGCTGTTTTTT
CASSFHGSGELFF
>15|TRBJ2-1|TRBV20-1|TRBD1|NA
TGCAGTGCTAGAGATCACAGGGGGGCCTACAATGAGCAGTTCTTC
CSARDHRGAYNEQFF
>13|TRBJ2-3|TRBV18|NA|few
TGTGCCAGCTCACCCCCCTCGAGAGATACGCAGTATTTT
CASSPPSRDTQYF
>14|TRBJ2-3|TRBV4-3|NA|NA
TGCGCCAGCAGCCAAGCGGGGGACACAGATACGCAGTATTTT
CASSQAGDTDTQYF
>14|TRBJ1-1|TRBV6-1|NA|NA
TGTGCCAGCAGTTCGGGGGCCCGGGGGACTGAAGCTTTCTTT
CASSSGARGTEAFF
>15|TRBJ1-6|TRBV29-1|NA|NA
TGCAGCCCCGACAGACAGAGCTCCTATAATTCACCCCTCCACTTT
CSPDRQSSYNSPLHF
>14|TRBJ1-1|TRBV19|TRBD1|once
TGTGCCAGTAGTAGGGACAGGCAAAACACTGAAGCTTTCTTT
CASSRDRQNTEAFF
>14|TRBJ2-3|TRBV6-5|NA|medium-sized
TGTGCCAGCACTTCAGCGGTAATCGCAGATACGCAGTATTTT
CASTSAVIADTQYF